Shown below are 8 T cell receptor beta chains from a single sample sequenced in a study of beta chain features in type 1 diabetes. Sequenced material consisted of expressed TCRB transcripts (all of the isolated RNA was reverse transcribed). Method: immunoSEQ multiplex PCR; TCRdb's copy keeps in-frame clones and lacks some. The sample consists of 350,000 to 400,000 clones, around 15% of them appearing once. Sequencing was carried out using naive CD4+ T cells from blood. Receptors originate from a woman in her late teens or twenties in good health.

V and J are TRBV5-4 and TRBJ2-1, with a weak D call TRBD2 (5 bases). Between the trimmed V and J ends, which lost 0 bases and 0 bases, there was a span of 16 bases. The CDR3 has 18 residues. Per germline, CDR1 SGHNT and CDR2 YYREEE (reference sequence). The CDR3 loop reads CASSLVRTSGLSYNEQFF. The CDR3 nucleotides are TGTGCCAGCAGCTTGGTCCGGACCAGCGGACTCTCCTACAATGAGCAGTTCTTC.

V usage is TRBV4-3 and J usage is TRBJ2-7; D perhaps matches TRBD1 (5 bases). Trimming left V 4 bases short and J 2 bases short, with 18 bases between. Looked up from germline, CDR1 is LGHNA and CDR2 is YSLEER. The CDR3 is 16 amino acids. CDR3 bases: TGCGCCAGCAGCCCGGCCCATGACAGAGTACCCTACGAGCAGTACTTC. It encodes CASSPAHDRVPYEQYF.

The chain links TRBV2 to TRBJ1-6; tentatively, D is TRBD1 (6 bases). V was cut by 2 bases and J by 10 bases, with 12 bases left in between. CDR3 length: 14 residues. Germline CDR1 reads SNHLY; CDR2 reads FYNNEI. The CDR3 spells CASSESMGQSPLHF. The CDR3 coding sequence is TGTGCCAGCAGTGAAAGCATGGGACAATCACCCCTCCACTTT. Full variable domain (outside the CDR3, taken from reference TRBV2 and TRBJ1-6): EPEVTQTPSHQVTQMGQEVILRCVPISNHLYFYWYRQILGQKVEFLVSFYNNEISEKSEIFDDQFSVERPDGSNFTLKIRSTKLEDSAMYFCASSESMGQSPLHFGNGTRLTVT.

Points on this clone: An end of the junction differs from the germline gene, which may be a read error. The chain combines TRBV9 with TRBJ2-1; 13 positions agree with TRBD2. The CDR3 is 15 amino acids. Germline assignment: CDR1 SGDLS and CDR2 YYNGEE. CDR3 sequence (DNA): TGTGCCAGCAGCGCCCGGACTAGCGGGGGTAGTCCCTTGGTCTTC. This gives the protein CASSARTSGGSPLVF.

This clone has a handful of counts. Here the CDR3 reads CSGKAGGPTYEQYF. In nucleotides, the CDR3 is TGCAGCGGGAAGGCGGGAGGACCTACTTACGAGCAGTACTTC. The chain links TRBV29-1 to TRBJ2-7; TRBD2 matches at 8 bases. Per the germline V gene, CDR1 is SQVTM and CDR2 is ANQGSEA. This CDR3 region has 14 residues. Trimming removed 7 bases from V and 4 bases from J; junction bases left unmatched: 12.

This clone came up a few times. The rearrangement uses TRBV19 and TRBJ2-7, with 9 bases matching TRBD1. Germline V gene sequence: CDR1 LNHDA, CDR2 SQIVND (reference sequence). The CDR3 covers 13 residues. Trimming at V came to 10 bases and at J to 0 bases, leaving 4 bases not matched to a gene. For the CDR3, the DNA is TGTGCCACTGGACAGGGGAGCTCCTACGAGCAGTACTTC. It codes for CATGQGSSYEQYF. The full variable domain, rest sourced from reference TRBV19 and TRBJ2-7, is DGGITQSPKYLFRKEGQNVTLSCEQNLNHDAMYWYRQDPGQGLRLIYYSQIVNDFQKGDIAEGYSVSREKKESFPLTVTSAQKNPTAFYLCATGQGSSYEQYFGPGTRLTVT.

This clone was picked up a small number of times. The V call is TRBV14, the J call TRBJ2-7; 12 bases are a match to TRBD2. Germline assignment: CDR1 SGHDN and CDR2 FVKESK. The CDR3 length is 17 residues. V lost 1 base and J lost 4; bases outside the gene matches: 8. The CDR3 bases are TGTGCCAGCAGCCAAGTAGTAAGACTAGCGGGAGTGTACGAGCAGTACTTC. Its translation: CASSQVVRLAGVYEQYF.

There are a few counts of this clone. The chain has TRBV9 and TRBJ1-1; no clear D gene. The CDR3 consists of 13 residues. CDR1 SGDLS and CDR2 YYNGEE come from the germline V gene. V shed 0 bases and J shed 3 bases, with 6 bases lying between them. The CDR3 is CASSVGPDTEAFF. The CDR3 DNA is TGTGCCAGCAGCGTAGGGCCCGACACTGAAGCTTTCTTT.